The T cell receptor beta chain described here comes from a study of blood T cell repertoires in COVID-19. Study background: From T cells, B-cell-depleted T cells, or PBMCs came the material, which was cDNA or gDNA.

In germline, CDR1 is LGHDT, CDR2 YNNKEL (reference sequence). The V end was cut by 1 base, the J end by 4 bases, with 10 bases between. This CDR3 has 14 residues. In the original workflow: Estimation of nucleated cell counts relied on the amplification of reference gene primers. The table came from immunoSEQ multiplex PCR; TCRdb's copy has only in-frame clones and leaves some out. V, J and clone size reflect that table, while D and trimming were determined from the DNA. The table includes approximately 64,000 clones, 70% to 90% detected once. Sample: peripheral blood. The chain combines TRBV3-1 (or the pseudogene TRBV3-2) with TRBJ1-1, with a weak D call TRBD1 (5 bases). The sequence was collected from a man between 65 and 79 years old with acute or convalescent COVID-19. The CDR3 loop is CASSQGWGGTEAFF. The CDR3, as DNA: TGTGCCAGCAGCCAAGGCTGGGGCGGCACTGAAGCTTTCTTT.